This T cell receptor beta chain was recorded in a study of blood T cell repertoires in COVID-19 (TCRdb year 2020). Broadly, across the study: Samples covering the acute and convalescent phases of COVID-19 were provided by collaborators in the United States, Italy and Spain. Subjects who had been exposed to COVID-19, were actively infected with it, or had recovered from it provided the deeply sampled blood TCRbeta repertoires that made up the dataset. The repertoires were made available in a free public database intended to serve as a resource for research on the immune response to SARS-CoV-2. Where HLA class I and class II types were available, the types were taken from metadata supplied by the sample provider, not from assay-based typing. The prospective study material was composed of cDNA or gDNA derived from T cells, B-cell-depleted T cells, or PBMCs. The samples were drawn from two sources: the first 160 participants of the ongoing ImmuneRACE study, and fewer than 1,500 subjects contributed by 6 global collaborators. Nearly every sample came with metadata listing a de-identified subject ID, COVID-19 status, age in years and sex. What the authors observed across the whole study: The quantity of clinical and demographic metadata differed by source and by participant and was supplied without curation.

In the prospective study, participants were about 18 to 95 years old, resided in around 25 geographic areas of the United States, and were enrolled through a virtual design. Cohort assignment in the prospective study relied on participant-reported clinical history from a screening survey and a study questionnaire. In the prospective study, whole blood, serum and a nasopharyngeal or oropharyngeal swab were collected from each participant by mobile phlebotomists. Participants in the prospective study had the option to provide additional blood draws and questionnaires over an approximately 2-month period. Prospective study blood samples were shipped either frozen or at room temperature before DNA extraction. As to this clone: This receptor's antigen is unknown. Base qualities are not at hand, and no much larger clone is one base apart.

The immunoSEQ Assay, a bias-controlled multiplex PCR, was used to amplify TCRbeta CDR3 regions from genomic DNA. Concerning the study's data processing: The number of nucleated cells in each sample was estimated by amplification of reference gene primers within the assay. To quantify the absolute abundance of each unique TCRbeta CDR3 rearrangement, sequence reads were collapsed and filtered. For each sample, productive Simpson clonality was calculated by taking the square root of Simpson's diversity index across productive rearrangements. What TCRdb holds here is the immuneACCESS table cut down to in-frame rearrangements. Part of the clones is not present; checked against another copy, under half of the missing clones reflect an unresolved V gene, and the others are unexplained. V, J and clone size were drawn from that table, and D and trimming were deduced from the DNA. The sample includes approximately 150,000 clones, with about 80% observed a single time. Approximately 2.4% of the sample rests with the top ten.

The cysteine opens and the phenylalanine closes a CDR3 of 12 amino acids. Here the CDR3 DNA is all that survives: 36 bases in frame from base 1. The germline V gene (reference sequence) gives CDR1 as GTSNPN and CDR2 as SVGIG. V gives up 2 bases and J gives up 2 bases, and the segment between their germline ends measures 6 bases. Material for sequencing was PBMCs or T cells enriched from blood (not recorded which). The sequence was obtained from a middle-aged man with acute COVID-19. The sequence links TRBV30 to TRBJ1-2, with the D gene not clear enough to name. The DNA is as follows: TGTGCCTGGAGTTCCCTAAACTATGGCTACACCTTC. Its translation is CAWSSLNYGYTF.